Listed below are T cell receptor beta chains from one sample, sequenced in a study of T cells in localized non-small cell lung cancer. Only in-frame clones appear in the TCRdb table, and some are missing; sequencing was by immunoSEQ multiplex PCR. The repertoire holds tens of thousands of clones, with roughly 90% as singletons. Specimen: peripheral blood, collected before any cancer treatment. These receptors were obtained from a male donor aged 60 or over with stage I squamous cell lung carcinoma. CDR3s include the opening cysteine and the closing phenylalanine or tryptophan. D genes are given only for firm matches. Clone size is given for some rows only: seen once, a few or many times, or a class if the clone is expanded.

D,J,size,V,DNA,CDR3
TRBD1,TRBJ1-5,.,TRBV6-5,TGTGCCAGCGGAAGGACAGGGTCCCATCAGCCCCAGCATTTT,CASGRTGSHQPQHF
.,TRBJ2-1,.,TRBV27,TGTGCCAGCAGTCCCTTCGGAGCGCAAGAGCAGTTCTTC,CASSPFGAQEQFF
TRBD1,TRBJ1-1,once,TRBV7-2,TGTGCCAGCAGCCCCGGGCCGGGACAGCGAGCTTTCTTT,CASSPGPGQRAFF
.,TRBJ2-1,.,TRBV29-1,TGCAGCGTTTTCTTCCAGGGGAGGCAGTTCTTC,CSVFFQGRQFF
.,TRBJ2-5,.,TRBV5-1,TGCGCCAGCAGCCTCGGGACGGCCCAAGAGACCCAGTACTTC,CASSLGTAQETQYF
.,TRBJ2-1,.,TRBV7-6,TGTGCCAGCAGCCCGGGGGCGGGGGTGATCGGGCAGTTCTTC,CASSPGAGVIGQFF
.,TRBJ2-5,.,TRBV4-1,TGCGCCAGCAGCCAAGCTAGCAGAGAGACCCAGTACTTC,CASSQASRETQYF
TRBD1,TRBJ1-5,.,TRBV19,TGTGCCAGTAGTTCTCCGACCGGGACAGGGATCAGGGGTCAGCCCCAGCATTTT,CASSSPTGTGIRGQPQHF
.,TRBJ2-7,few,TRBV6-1,TGTGCCAGCACCCGGGACGGCGGGGCCTACGAGCAGTACTTC,CASTRDGGAYEQYF
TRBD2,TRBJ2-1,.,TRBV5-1,TGCGCCAGCAGCTTGGAAGCGGGGTCCTACAATGAGCAGTTCTTC,CASSLEAGSYNEQFF
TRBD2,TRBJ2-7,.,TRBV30,TGTGCCTGGAGTGTACCCTGGTGGGTAGCGGGGTCCCTCTCCTACGAGCAGTACTTC,CAWSVPWWVAGSLSYEQYF
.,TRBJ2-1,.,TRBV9,TGTGCCAGCAGCGTAGAGGGCGGCGGGGCCGGTGAGCAGTTCTTC,CASSVEGGGAGEQFF
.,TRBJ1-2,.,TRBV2,TGTGCCAGCAGTGAGGTCACCCCGAGGTATGGCTACACCTTC,CASSEVTPRYGYTF
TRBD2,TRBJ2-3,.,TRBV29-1,TGCAGCGTTGAACTGCGGACTAGCGCAAAGTATTTT,CSVELRTSAKYF
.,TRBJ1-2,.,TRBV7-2,TGTGCCAGCAGCTTAGTCCAGGGGAGTAACTATGGCTACACCTTC,CASSLVQGSNYGYTF
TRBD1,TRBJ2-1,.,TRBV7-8,TGTGCCAGCAGCTCGGACAGGGCCTCCTACAATGAGCAGTTCTTC,CASSSDRASYNEQFF
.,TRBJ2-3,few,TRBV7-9,TGTGCCAGCAGCAAGGATGATACGCAGTATTTT,CASSKDDTQYF
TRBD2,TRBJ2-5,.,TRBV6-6,TGTGCCAGCAGCATCGGGACTAGCGGAGGACAAGAGACCCAGTACTTC,CASSIGTSGGQETQYF
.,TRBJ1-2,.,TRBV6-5,TGTGCCAGCAGTCGTAAGACAGCCGGTGGCTACACCTTC,CASSRKTAGGYTF
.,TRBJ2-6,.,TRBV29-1,TGCAGCGTGGAGGGTACTGGGGCCAACGTCCTGACTTTC,CSVEGTGANVLTF
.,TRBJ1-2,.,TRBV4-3,TGCGCCAGCAGAGATACAGGGACCTCGCGCTATGGCTACACCTTC,CASRDTGTSRYGYTF
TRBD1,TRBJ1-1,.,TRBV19,TGTGCCAGTAGTATCGACAGGGTAAACACTGAAGCTTTCTTT,CASSIDRVNTEAFF
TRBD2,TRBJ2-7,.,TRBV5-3,TGTGCCAGAAGCCGGAACATGACTAGCGGGGGATTCGAGCAGTACTTC,CARSRNMTSGGFEQYF
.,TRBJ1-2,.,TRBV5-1,TGCGCCAGCAGCTGGGAGGTCGATAACTATGGCTACACCTTC,CASSWEVDNYGYTF
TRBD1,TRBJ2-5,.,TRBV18,TGTGCCAGCTCACGGACAGGGGTAGAGACCCAGTACTTC,CASSRTGVETQYF
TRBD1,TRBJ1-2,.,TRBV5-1,TGCGCCAGCAGCTCCCGACAGGGGGCGTATGATGGCTACACCTTC,CASSSRQGAYDGYTF
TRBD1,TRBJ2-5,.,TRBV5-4,TGTGCCAGCAGCCGCCGGGACAGTCAAGAGACCCAGTACTTC,CASSRRDSQETQYF
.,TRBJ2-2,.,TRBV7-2,TGTGCCAGCAGCCCCCCGCGGGGGAACACCGGGGAGCTGTTTTTT,CASSPPRGNTGELFF
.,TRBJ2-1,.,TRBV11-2,TGTGCCAGCAGCTTAAGGCCCGAGGGTGAGCAGTTCTTC,CASSLRPEGEQFF
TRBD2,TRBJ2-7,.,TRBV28,TGTGCCAGCAGTCCCGGGACTAGCGGGAGGAACGAGCAGTACTTC,CASSPGTSGRNEQYF
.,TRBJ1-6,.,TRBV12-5,TGTGCTAGTGGCTTGGGTGATTCACCCCTCCACTTT,CASGLGDSPLHF
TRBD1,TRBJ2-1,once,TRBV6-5,TGTGCCAGCAGCGAGAGTGGGACAGGGGGTAGCCGGTTCTTC,CASSESGTGGSRFF
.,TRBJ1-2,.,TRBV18,TGTGCCAGCTCCCCTGTAGAAGGGAGCTACACCTTC,CASSPVEGSYTF
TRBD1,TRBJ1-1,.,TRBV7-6,TGTGCCAGCAGCTCGCGCTTGACCCTGACAGGGGGCAAGGTGGAGACTTTCTTT,CASSSRLTLTGGKVETFF
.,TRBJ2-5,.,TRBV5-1,TGCGCCAGCAGCTTCGGCGATCTACGTAGGGTCTTAGAGACCCAGTACTTC,CASSFGDLRRVLETQYF
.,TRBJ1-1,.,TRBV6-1,TGTGCCAGCAATAACCAGGGGAGAAGGACTGAAGCTTTCTTT,CASNNQGRRTEAFF
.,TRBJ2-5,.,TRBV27,TGTGCCAGCAGTTTAATATTCATGGGGCAGGGGGGAAAGGAGCCGGAGACCCAGTACTTC,CASSLIFMGQGGKEPETQYF
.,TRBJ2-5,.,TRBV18,TGTGCCAGCTCGACTGTGGACCGCAAAGAGACCCAGTACTTC,CASSTVDRKETQYF
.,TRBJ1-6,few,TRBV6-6,TGTGCCAGCAGTTGGACAAATTATAATTCACCCCTCCACTTT,CASSWTNYNSPLHF
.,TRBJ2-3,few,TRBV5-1,TGCGCCAGCAGCTTAGAGGGGCGGGCCATCACAGATACGCAGTATTTT,CASSLEGRAITDTQYF
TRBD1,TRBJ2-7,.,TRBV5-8,TGTGCCAGCAGCCGGACAGGGGAAATTTCCTACGAGCAGTACTTC,CASSRTGEISYEQYF
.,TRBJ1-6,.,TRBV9,TGTGCCAGCAGCGTAGAGGGCAGGCGGGACGAACCCCTCCACTTT,CASSVEGRRDEPLHF
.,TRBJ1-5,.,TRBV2,TGTGCCAGCACTTCTGACAGACTTAGCAATCAGCCCCAGCATTTT,CASTSDRLSNQPQHF
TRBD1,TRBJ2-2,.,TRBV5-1,TGCGCCAGCAGTGAACAGGGGGTTTCGGTCACCGGGGAGCTGTTTTTT,CASSEQGVSVTGELFF
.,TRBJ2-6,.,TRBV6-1,TGTGCCAGCAGTGCCCCCCTCGGCGACAGGGAGGCTTCTGGGGCCAACGTCCTGACTTTC,CASSAPLGDREASGANVLTF
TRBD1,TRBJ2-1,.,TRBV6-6,TGTGCCAGCAGTTACTCGCGAGGACAGGGTTACAATGAGCAGTTCTTC,CASSYSRGQGYNEQFF
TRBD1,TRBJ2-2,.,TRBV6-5,TGTGCCAGCAGTTCCCGACAGGGAAGAACCGGGGAGCTGTTTTTT,CASSSRQGRTGELFF
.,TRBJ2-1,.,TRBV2,TGTGCCAGCAGTGATATGGGAATAGACAATGAGCAGTTCTTC,CASSDMGIDNEQFF
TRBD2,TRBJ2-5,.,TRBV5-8,TGTGCCAGCAGCTCAGCGGGACCCTCGGGGGAGACCCAGTACTTC,CASSSAGPSGETQYF